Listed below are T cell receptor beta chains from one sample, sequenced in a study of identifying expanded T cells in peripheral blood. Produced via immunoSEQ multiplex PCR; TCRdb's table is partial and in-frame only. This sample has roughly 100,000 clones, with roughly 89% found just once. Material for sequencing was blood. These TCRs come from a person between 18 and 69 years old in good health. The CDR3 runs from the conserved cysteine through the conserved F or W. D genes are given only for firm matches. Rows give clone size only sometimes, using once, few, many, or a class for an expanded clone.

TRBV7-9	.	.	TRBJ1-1	CASSVFGGGNTEAFF
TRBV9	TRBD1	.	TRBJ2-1	CASSEGARSYNEQFF
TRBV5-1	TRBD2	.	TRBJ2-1	CASSTGLAGSSGWVF
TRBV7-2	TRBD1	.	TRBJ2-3	CASSSAQGAGDTQYF
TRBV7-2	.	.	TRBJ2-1	CASSSGQGLYNEQFF
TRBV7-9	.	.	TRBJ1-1	CASSLDWGPEAFF
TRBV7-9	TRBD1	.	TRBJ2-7	CASSSPIRPTGAFYEQYF
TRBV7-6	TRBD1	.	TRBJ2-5	CASSPTGGDETQYF
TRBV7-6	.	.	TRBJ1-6	CASSLNNRSPLHF
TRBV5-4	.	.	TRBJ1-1	CASSWGNWDTEAFF
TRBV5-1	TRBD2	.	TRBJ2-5	CASAGATSGVGQETQYF
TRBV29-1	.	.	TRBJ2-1	CSVVRFSYNEQFF
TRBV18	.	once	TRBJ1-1	CASSPGVDTEAFF
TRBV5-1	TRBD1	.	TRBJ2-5	CASSPGQGKTQYF
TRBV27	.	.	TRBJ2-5	CASSLFKLETQYF
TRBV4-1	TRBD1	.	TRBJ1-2	CASSPRQGVGYTF
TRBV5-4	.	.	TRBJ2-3	CASSLARKGDTQYF
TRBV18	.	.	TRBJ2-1	CASSPPSYNEQFF
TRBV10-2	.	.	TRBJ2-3	CASSDGGSTDTQYF
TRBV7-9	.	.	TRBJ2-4	CASTSSGLSIQYF
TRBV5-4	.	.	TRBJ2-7	CASRTPPYEQYF
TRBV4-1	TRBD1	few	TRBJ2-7	CASSHSKTGDPYEQYF
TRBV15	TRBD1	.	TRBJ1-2	CATSRDRTGSGGYTF
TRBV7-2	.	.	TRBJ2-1	CASSISSYNEQFF
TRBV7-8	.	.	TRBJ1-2	CASSLLATGAFGYGYTF
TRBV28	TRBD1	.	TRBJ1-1	CASSFGGRGQEEAFF
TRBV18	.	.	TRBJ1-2	CASSRNASRDYGYTF
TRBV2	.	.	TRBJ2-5	CASSEWFQETQYF
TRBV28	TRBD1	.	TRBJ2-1	CASSPLGDRVMDNEQFF
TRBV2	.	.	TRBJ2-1	CASSDSLYNEQFF
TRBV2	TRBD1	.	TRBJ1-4	CASSDPRGYNEKLFF
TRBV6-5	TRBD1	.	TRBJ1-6	CASSRDSRRSPLHF
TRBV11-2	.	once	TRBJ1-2	CASSKNSPFDGYTF
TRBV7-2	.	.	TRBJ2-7	CASSSRGIGSYEQYF
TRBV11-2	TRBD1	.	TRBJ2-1	CASSSGTGAGEQFF
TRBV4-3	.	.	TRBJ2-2	CASSQKPLGGELSF
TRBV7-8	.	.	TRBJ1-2	CASSPQGHYGYTF
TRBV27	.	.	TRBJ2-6	CASSLSASGANVLTF
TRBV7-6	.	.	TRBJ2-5	CASSPVGVLQETQYF
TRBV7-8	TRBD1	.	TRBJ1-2	CASSFGQDYGYTF
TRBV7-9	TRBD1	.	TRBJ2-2	CASSTTTGGLGGELFF
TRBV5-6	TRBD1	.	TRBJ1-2	CASSLDRVQGYTF
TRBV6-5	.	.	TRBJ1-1	CASSYQGHTEAFF
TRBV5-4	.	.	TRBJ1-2	CASSLKQTFNYGYTF
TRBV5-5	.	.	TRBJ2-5	CASSLGPAGTQYF
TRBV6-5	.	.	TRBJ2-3	CASRFSGASTDTQYF
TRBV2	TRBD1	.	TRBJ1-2	CASRWTGTYGYTF
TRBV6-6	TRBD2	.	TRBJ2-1	CASILQGGGAYNEQFF
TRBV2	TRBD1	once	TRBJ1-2	CASSEDRNLGYTF